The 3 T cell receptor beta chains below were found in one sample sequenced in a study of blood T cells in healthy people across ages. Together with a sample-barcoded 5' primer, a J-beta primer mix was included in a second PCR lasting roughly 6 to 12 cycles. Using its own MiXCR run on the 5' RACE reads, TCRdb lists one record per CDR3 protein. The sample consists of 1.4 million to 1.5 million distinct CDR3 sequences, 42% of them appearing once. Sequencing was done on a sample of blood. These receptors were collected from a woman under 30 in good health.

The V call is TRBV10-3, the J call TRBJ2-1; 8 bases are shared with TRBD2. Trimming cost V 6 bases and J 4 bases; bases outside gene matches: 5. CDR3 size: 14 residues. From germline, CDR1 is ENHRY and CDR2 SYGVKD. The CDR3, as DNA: TGTGCCATCAGACCGACTAGCGAGTACAATGAGCAGTTCTTC. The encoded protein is CAIRPTSEYNEQFF.

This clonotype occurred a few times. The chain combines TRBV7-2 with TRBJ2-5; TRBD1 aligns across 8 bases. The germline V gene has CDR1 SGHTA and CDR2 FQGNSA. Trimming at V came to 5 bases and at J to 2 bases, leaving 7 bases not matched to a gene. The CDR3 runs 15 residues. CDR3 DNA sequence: TGTGCCAGCAGCACCTACAGGGGGGCACAAGAGACCCAGTACTTC. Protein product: CASSTYRGAQETQYF. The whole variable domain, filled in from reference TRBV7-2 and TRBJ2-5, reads GAGVSQSPSNKVTEKGKDVELRCDPISGHTALYWYRQSLGQGLEFLIYFQGNSAPDKSGLPSDRFSAERTGGSVSTLTIQRTQQEDSAVYLCASSTYRGAQETQYFGPGTRLLVL.

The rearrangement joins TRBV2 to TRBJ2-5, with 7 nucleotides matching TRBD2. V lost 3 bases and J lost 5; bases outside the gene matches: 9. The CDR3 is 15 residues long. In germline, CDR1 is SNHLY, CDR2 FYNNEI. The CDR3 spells CASSDPGGGWETQYF. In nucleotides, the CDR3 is TGTGCCAGCAGTGATCCGGGGGGAGGATGGGAGACCCAGTACTTC.